The 18 T cell receptor beta chains below all came from one sample that was sequenced in a study of blood T cell repertoires in COVID-19. The data were produced by immunoSEQ multiplex PCR, yet TCRdb's version contains in-frame clones alone and is incomplete. The sample lists about 120,000 clones, 75% to 90% occurring once. The sequenced material came from peripheral blood. The receptor set was obtained from a young man with acute or convalescent COVID-19.

This clone was observed a handful of times. The gene calls are TRBV6-5 and TRBJ1-2; 8 bases are a match to TRBD1. CDR1 and CDR2 from the germline V gene are MNHEY and SVGAGI. The CDR3 is made up of 14 amino acids. V lost 0 bases to trimming and J lost 9 bases; unmatched junction nucleotides: 6. The CDR3 sequence is CASSYSSGGGSYTF. The CDR3 nucleotides read TGTGCCAGCAGTTACTCGTCAGGGGGCGGAAGCTACACCTTC.

This chain links TRBV24-1 with TRBJ1-5; no clear D. Germline-derived CDR1 and CDR2 are KGHDR and SFDVKD. CDR3 length: 15 amino acids. The V and J ends lost 3 bases and 3 bases respectively, with 11 bases between them. The CDR3 is CATSDNGLSNQPQHF. The CDR3 nucleotides read TGTGCCACCAGTGATAACGGACTGTCCAATCAGCCCCAGCATTTT.

This clone qualifies as medium-sized. The chain carries TRBV11-1 and TRBJ2-3; weak D call: TRBD2 (6 bases). Germline CDR1 is SGHAT and CDR2 is FQDESV (reference sequence). V shed 1 base and J shed 2 bases, with 10 bases lying between them. The CDR3 runs 15 residues. Here the CDR3 reads CASSLGTTHTDTQYF. CDR3 coding DNA: TGTGCCAGCAGCTTAGGGACTACGCACACAGATACGCAGTATTTT.

The gene calls are TRBV5-1 and TRBJ2-3; 15 nucleotides align to TRBD2. CDR3 size: 15 residues. With V trimmed by 4 bases and J by 5 bases, 2 bases remained unmatched. Germline V lookup: CDR1 SGHRS, CDR2 YFSETQ. CDR3 protein: CASSGTSGGLDTQYF. The CDR3 coding sequence is TGCGCCAGCAGCGGGACTAGCGGGGGGCTAGATACGCAGTATTTT.

The rearrangement joins TRBV11-2 to TRBJ2-1; 10 nucleotides line up with TRBD2. Trimming removed 4 bases from V and 5 bases from J; junction bases left unmatched: 5. This CDR3 comprises 15 residues. Germline V CDR1 and CDR2: SGHAT, FQNNGV. The CDR3 region is CASSSPGLANNEQFF. In DNA, the CDR3 is TGTGCCAGCAGCTCTCCGGGACTAGCGAACAATGAGCAGTTCTTC.

The chain has TRBV18 and TRBJ2-1, with 8 bases lining up with TRBD2. This CDR3 spans 16 amino acids. Trimming took 1 base from V and 9 from J; bases not matched to a gene: 11. Germline V lookup: CDR1 KGHSH, CDR2 LQKENI. CDR3 nucleotide sequence: TGTGCCAGCTCACCACTCCGCGGTAGCGGGGTTGGTGAGCAGTTCTTC. Amino acids: CASSPLRGSGVGEQFF. The full variable domain, completed using reference TRBV18 and TRBJ2-1, is NAGVMQNPRHLVRRRGQEARLRCSPMKGHSHVYWYRQLPEEGLKFMVYLQKENIIDESGMPKERFSAEFPKEGPSILRIQQVVRGDSAAYFCASSPLRGSGVGEQFFGPGTRLTVL.

In this sample, this clone turned up a few times. The same CDR3 arises from other DNA sequences in this sample as well. The chain couples TRBV9 to TRBJ2-3; D ambiguous. CDR1 and CDR2 (germline): SGDLS, YYNGEE. The CDR3 extends over 13 amino acids. V was trimmed by 2 bases and J by 4 bases, leaving 8 bases between them. The CDR3 loop is CASSVQVADTQYF. CDR3 in DNA: TGTGCCAGCAGCGTCCAGGTCGCAGATACGCAGTATTTT.

This clone came up a few times. Here the CDR3 reads CASSTTSRPLGEQFF. The DNA of the CDR3 is TGTGCCAGCAGTACTACTAGCAGACCTTTGGGTGAGCAGTTCTTC. The chain recombines TRBV6-2 or TRBV6-3 with TRBJ2-1, with a possible D match to TRBD2 (6 bases). CDR3 size: 15 residues. Trimming shortened V by 5 bases and J by 9 bases, and 20 bases separated the two germline ends. Germline CDR1 MNHEY, CDR2 SVGEGT.

This sequence joins TRBV5-6 and TRBJ2-7; 11 bases map to TRBD2. This CDR3 is 18 amino acids long. CDR1 SGHDT and CDR2 YYEEEE come from the germline V gene. With V trimmed by 2 bases and J by 0 bases, 10 bases remained unmatched. The DNA for the CDR3 is TGTGCCAGCAGCTTATACCGACTAGCGGGATTGAGCTCCTACGAGCAGTACGTC. It is translated as CASSLYRLAGLSSYEQYV.

The chain employs TRBV3-1 (or the pseudogene TRBV3-2) and TRBJ1-2; D gene uncertain. From germline, CDR1 is LGHDT and CDR2 YNNKEL (reference sequence). The CDR3 has 14 amino acids. Deletions cut 4 bases from V and 8 bases from J, with 17 bases between. The CDR3 protein is CASSPTPGAQGYTF. In DNA, the CDR3 is TGTGCCAGCAGCCCGACCCCAGGTGCCCAGGGCTACACCTTC.

This chain links TRBV9 with TRBJ1-1, with TRBD1 matching 8 bases. Germline V CDR1 and CDR2: SGDLS, YYNGEE. Unmatched junction bases numbered 5, after V lost 3 bases and J lost 1 base. The CDR3 spans 15 residues. Here the CDR3 reads CASSEGQDSNTEAFF. CDR3 sequence (DNA): TGTGCCAGCAGCGAGGGACAGGATTCGAACACTGAAGCTTTCTTT.

The V and J genes are TRBV9 and TRBJ2-7; 7 nucleotides agree with TRBD1. The CDR3 runs 13 residues. Germline CDR1 is SGDLS and CDR2 is YYNGEE. Unmatched junction bases numbered 3, after V lost 2 bases and J lost 4 bases. The CDR3 coding sequence is TGTGCCAGCAGCGTGGCGACAGGGTACGAGCAGTACTTC. Protein product: CASSVATGYEQYF.

This clone was seen more than once but under ten times. The chain combines TRBV6-5 with TRBJ2-7; the match to TRBD2 covers 8 bases. CDR1 is MNHEY and CDR2 is SVGAGI in the germline V gene. This CDR3 has 14 residues. V was pared by 0 bases and J by 4 bases, with 2 bases of the junction left unmatched. CDR3 sequence: CASSYSRGEYEQYF. For the CDR3, the DNA is TGTGCCAGCAGTTACTCGCGGGGGGAGTACGAGCAGTACTTC.

Details on this clone: This sample also contains other DNA sequences that code for the same CDR3. The chain combines TRBV25-1 with TRBJ1-4, with a weak D call TRBD1 (5 bases). Germline V lookup: CDR1 MGHDK, CDR2 SYGVNS. Trimming pared 6 bases from V and 3 bases from J, leaving 8 bases between. This CDR3 is built from 13 residues. The CDR3 protein is CASRDTPNEKLFF. CDR3 DNA sequence: TGTGCCAGCAGGGACACACCTAATGAAAAACTGTTTTTT. Complete variable domain (other parts from reference TRBV25-1 and TRBJ1-4): EADIYQTPRYLVIGTGKKITLECSQTMGHDKMYWYQQDPGMELHLIHYSYGVNSTEKGDLSSESTVSRIRTEHFPLTLESARPSHTSQYLCASRDTPNEKLFFGSGTQLSVL.

V gene TRBV9 combines with J gene TRBJ1-5; 7 nucleotides line up with TRBD1. The CDR3 spans 15 residues. CDR1 and CDR2 (germline): SGDLS, YYNGEE. V shed 0 bases and J 4 bases; nucleotides not matched to a gene: 4. This CDR3 reads CASSVGDRENQPQHF. The CDR3 region has the DNA TGTGCCAGCAGCGTAGGCGACAGGGAGAATCAGCCCCAGCATTTT.

This chain joins TRBV6-6 and TRBJ1-5; 9 positions agree with TRBD1. Trimming took 6 bases from V and 1 from J; bases not matched to a gene: 13. The CDR3 is 18 residues long. Germline loops: CDR1 MNHNY, CDR2 SVGAGI (reference sequence). The CDR3 sequence is CASSRHRDRVGSNQPQHF. CDR3 sequence (DNA): TGTGCCAGCAGCCGACACCGGGACAGGGTCGGGAGCAATCAGCCCCAGCATTTT.

The genes are TRBV7-2 and TRBJ1-2; the D gene is possibly TRBD1 (5 bases). Germline lookup yields CDR1 SGHTA and CDR2 FQGNSA. V shed 1 base and J shed 1 base, with 16 bases lying between them. The CDR3 extends over 17 amino acids. The CDR3 sequence is CASSLVASGVLNYGYTF. The CDR3 DNA reads TGTGCCAGCAGCTTAGTTGCTTCGGGGGTACTTAACTATGGCTACACCTTC.

V and J are TRBV2 and TRBJ1-1; weak D call: TRBD1 (6 bases). Trimming left V 4 bases short and J 0 bases short, with 12 bases between. The germline V gene encodes CDR1 SNHLY and CDR2 FYNNEI. This CDR3 has 15 residues. CDR3 sequence reads: CASSVGQGMNTEAFF. CDR3 DNA sequence: TGTGCCAGCAGTGTAGGGCAGGGGATGAACACTGAAGCTTTCTTT.